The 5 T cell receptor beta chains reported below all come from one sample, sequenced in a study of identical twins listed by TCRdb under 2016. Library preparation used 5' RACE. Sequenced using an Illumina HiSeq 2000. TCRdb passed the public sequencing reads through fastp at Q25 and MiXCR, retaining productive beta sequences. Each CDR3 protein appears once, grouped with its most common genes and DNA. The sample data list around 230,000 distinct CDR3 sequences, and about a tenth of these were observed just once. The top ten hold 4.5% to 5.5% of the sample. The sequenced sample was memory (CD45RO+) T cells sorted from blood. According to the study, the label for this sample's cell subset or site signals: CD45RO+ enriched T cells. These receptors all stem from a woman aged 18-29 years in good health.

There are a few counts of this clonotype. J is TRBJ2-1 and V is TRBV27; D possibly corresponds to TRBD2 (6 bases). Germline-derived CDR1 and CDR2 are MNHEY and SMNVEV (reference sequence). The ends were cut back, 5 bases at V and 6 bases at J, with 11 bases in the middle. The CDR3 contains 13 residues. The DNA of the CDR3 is TGTGCCAGCAGTCTCGGGACTCCCAATGAGCAGTTCTTC. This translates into CASSLGTPNEQFF.

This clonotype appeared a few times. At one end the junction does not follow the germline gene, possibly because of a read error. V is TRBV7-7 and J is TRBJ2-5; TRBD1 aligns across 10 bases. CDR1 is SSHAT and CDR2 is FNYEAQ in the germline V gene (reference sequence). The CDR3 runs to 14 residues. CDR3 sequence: CASSRTGGGETQYF. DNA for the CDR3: TGTGCTAGCAGCCGGACAGGGGGAGGAGAGACCCAGTACTTC.

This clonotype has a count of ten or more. DNA for the CDR3: TGCGCCAGCAGCTTGGAGCCCCTAGCGGGAAGAGACACCGGGGAGCTGTTTTTT. Protein product: CASSLEPLAGRDTGELFF. The rearrangement joins TRBV5-1 to TRBJ2-2; 9 nucleotides agree with TRBD2. Germline loops: CDR1 SGHRS, CDR2 YFSETQ. V shed 0 bases, J shed 3 bases, and the junction held 9 bases outside the gene matches. This CDR3 spans 18 amino acids. Full variable domain (missing parts from reference TRBV5-1 and TRBJ2-2): KAGVTQTPRYLIKTRGQQVTLSCSPISGHRSVSWYQQTPGQGLQFLFEYFSETQRNKGNFPGRFSGRQFSNSRSEMNVSTLELGDSALYLCASSLEPLAGRDTGELFFGEGSRLTVL.

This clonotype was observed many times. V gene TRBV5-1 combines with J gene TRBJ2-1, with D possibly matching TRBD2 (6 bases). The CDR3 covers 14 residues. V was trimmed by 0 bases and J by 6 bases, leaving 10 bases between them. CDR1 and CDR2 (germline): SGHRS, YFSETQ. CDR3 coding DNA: TGCGCCAGCAGCTTGGTAAACGGGGGCAATGAGCAGTTCTTC. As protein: CASSLVNGGNEQFF.

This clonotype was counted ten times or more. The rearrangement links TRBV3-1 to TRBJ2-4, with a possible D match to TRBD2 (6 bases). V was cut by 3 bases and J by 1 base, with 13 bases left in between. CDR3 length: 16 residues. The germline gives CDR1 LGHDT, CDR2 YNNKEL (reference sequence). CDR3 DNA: TGTGCCAGCAGCCATTCCGGGAGTGGGGCCAAAAACATTCAGTACTTC. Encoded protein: CASSHSGSGAKNIQYF. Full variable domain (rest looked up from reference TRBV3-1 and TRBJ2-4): DTAVSQTPKYLVTQMGNDKSIKCEQNLGHDTMYWYKQDSKKFLKIMFSYNNKELIINETVPNRFSPKSPDKAHLNLHINSLELGDSAVYFCASSHSGSGAKNIQYFGAGTRLSVL.